The clone carrying this TCR beta chain was seen once. Original methodology: Amplifying reference gene primers gave estimates of nucleated cell counts. Generated by immunoSEQ multiplex PCR, the TCRdb table keeps only in-frame clones and is missing some. D and trimming come from the DNA, and the V and J calls and clone size come from that table. The data contain approximately 28,000 clones, around 87% of them seen just once; the ten biggest clones take up 1.7%. These data are taken from a study of blood T cell repertoires in COVID-19. About the study: Some COVID-19 samples were acute and others convalescent; all came from the United States, Italy and Spain. PBMCs, B-cell-depleted T cells, or T cells provided the cDNA or gDNA that made up the material.

CDR3 length: 15 residues. Trimming removed 2 bases from V and 4 bases from J, with 9 bases in between. CDR1 MGHRA and CDR2 YSYEKL come from the germline V gene. The receptor comes from a woman between 55 and 75 years old with active COVID-19. The V call is TRBV4-1, the J call TRBJ2-6; D might be TRBD1 (6 bases). The sample comprised peripheral blood. CDR3 in amino acids: CASSQTGSGANVLTF. The CDR3 DNA follows: TGCGCCAGCAGCCAAACAGGGTCCGGGGCCAACGTCCTGACTTTC.